These 30 T cell receptor beta chains originate from one sample sequenced in a study of blood T cell repertoires in COVID-19. TCRdb keeps only in-frame clones here, not all; method: immunoSEQ multiplex PCR. The repertoire holds roughly 80,000 clones, with roughly 86% as singletons. Sequenced input: peripheral blood. Receptors originate from a human donor in a cohort sampled during active COVID-19.

The chain links TRBV28 to TRBJ2-7; 9 bases are shared with TRBD1. The V segment lost 3 bases and the J segment 3 bases; nucleotides outside the gene matches: 6. The length of the CDR3 is 15 residues. The V gene's germline CDR1 is MDHEN and CDR2 SYDVKM. CDR3 sequence reads: CASSFPGTGYYEQYF. DNA for the CDR3: TGTGCCAGCAGTTTTCCCGGGACAGGGTACTACGAGCAGTACTTC.

This clone has more than one count but fewer than ten. The gene calls are TRBV6-1 and TRBJ1-2; 8 bases align to TRBD1. Germline CDR1 reads MNHNS; CDR2 reads SASEGT. This CDR3 has 15 amino acids. V trimming: 0 bases; J trimming: 5 bases; junction bases outside the gene matches: 5. CDR3 in amino acids: CASSEADREGYGYTF. DNA of the CDR3: TGTGCCAGCAGTGAAGCGGACAGGGAAGGGTATGGCTACACCTTC.

This chain links TRBV27 with TRBJ2-1; D is possibly TRBD1 (6 bases). Germline CDR1 is MNHEY and CDR2 is SMNVEV (reference sequence). There are 13 residues in the CDR3. V lost 2 bases to trimming and J lost 9 bases, with 11 bases between them. CDR3 DNA: TGTGCCAGCAGTTTACTGGGGGCGGGTGAGCAGTTCTTC. Protein sequence: CASSLLGAGEQFF.

The J gene is TRBJ1-1, the V gene TRBV5-1, with D possibly TRBD1 on 5 matching bases. Germline CDR1 SGHRS, CDR2 YFSETQ. The CDR3 is 15 residues long. V shed 0 bases and J shed 2 bases, with 11 bases lying between them. The CDR3 spells CASSLATGPNTEAFF. In DNA, the CDR3 is TGCGCCAGCAGCTTGGCAACAGGCCCTAACACTGAAGCTTTCTTT.

This clone was observed once. The V call is TRBV7-2, the J call TRBJ2-7; D remains unclear. Trimming cost V 4 bases and J 0 bases, with 4 bases left between them. The CDR3 loop spans 12 amino acids. Germline V gene lookup returns CDR1 SGHTA and CDR2 FQGNSA. The CDR3 is CASSSYSYEQYF. As DNA, the CDR3 is TGTGCCAGCAGCTCCTACTCCTACGAGCAGTACTTC.

V gene TRBV5-1 combines with J gene TRBJ2-7; the match to TRBD1 covers 12 bases. The CDR3 has 18 amino acids. CDR1 is SGHRS, CDR2 YFSETQ, per germline. J lost 1 base, V lost 5 bases, and 13 bases had no gene match. The chain's CDR3 is CASRKGQGALGSSYEQYF. The CDR3, as DNA: TGCGCCAGCAGGAAGGGACAGGGGGCGTTGGGGAGTTCCTACGAGCAGTACTTC.

V gene TRBV18 combines with J gene TRBJ1-2, with D perhaps TRBD1 (6 bases). There are 13 residues in the CDR3. V was shortened by 4 bases and J by 7 bases, with 13 bases between the two germline ends. Germline CDR1 KGHSH, CDR2 LQKENI. The CDR3 loop is CASSQQGGIGYTF. DNA for the CDR3: TGTGCCAGCTCACAACAGGGTGGGATTGGCTACACCTTC.

V gene TRBV29-1 combines with J gene TRBJ1-3; D remains ambiguous. The V and J ends lost 1 base and 16 bases respectively, with 14 bases between them. This CDR3 spans 11 amino acids. Germline V gives CDR1 SQVTM, CDR2 ANQGSEA. In DNA form, the CDR3 reads TGCAGCGTTGAAGTTCAGCGTCGCACCTATTTT. Encoded protein: CSVEVQRRTYF. The whole variable domain, remainder taken from reference TRBV29-1 and TRBJ1-3, is SAVISQKPSRDICQRGTSLTIQCQVDSQVTMMFWYRQQPGQSLTLIATANQGSEATYESGFVIDKFPISRPNLTFSTLTVSNMSPEDSSIYLCSVEVQRRTYFGEGSWLTVV.

This clone was observed a handful of times. The J gene is TRBJ2-7, the V gene TRBV11-2; D not certain. With 5 bases removed from V and 0 bases from J, the gap between germline ends came to 2 bases. Germline values: CDR1 SGHAT, CDR2 FQNNGV. This CDR3 comprises 11 residues. In nucleotides, the CDR3 is TGTGCCAGCAGCCACTCCTACGAGCAGTACTTC. It encodes CASSHSYEQYF.

In its sample, this clone was seen once. The chain is built from TRBV18 and TRBJ2-1, with D perhaps matching TRBD2 (6 bases). Germline assignment: CDR1 KGHSH and CDR2 LQKENI. The CDR3 loop spans 16 amino acids. Trimming cost V 0 bases and J 5 bases, with 14 bases left between them. DNA of the CDR3: TGTGCCAGCTCACCACCTCTAGCGAGTCGGCACAATGAGCAGTTCTTC. Protein product: CASSPPLASRHNEQFF.

This sequence joins TRBV7-6 and TRBJ2-1; D possibly corresponds to TRBD2 (5 bases). Looked up from germline, CDR1 is SGHVS and CDR2 is FNYEAQ. This CDR3 is built from 18 residues. V gave up 0 bases and J gave up 1 base, with 16 bases separating them. The CDR3 reads CASSLAVGQRRSYNEQFF. The CDR3 DNA sequence: TGTGCCAGCAGCTTAGCCGTAGGCCAAAGGAGGTCCTACAATGAGCAGTTCTTC. Looking up the rest from reference TRBV7-6 and TRBJ2-1 gives the full variable domain: GAGVSQSPRYKVTKRGQDVALRCDPISGHVSLYWYRQALGQGPEFLTYFNYEAQQDKSGLPNDRFSAERPEGSISTLTIQRTEQRDSAMYRCASSLAVGQRRSYNEQFFGPGTRLTVL.

Regarding this clone: The junction and the germline gene differ at one end; a read error may be behind it. This rearrangement joins TRBV7-7 to TRBJ2-5; 8 bases match TRBD1. Germline CDR1 and CDR2: SSHAT and FNYEAQ (reference sequence). CDR3 length: 13 amino acids. DNA of the CDR3: TGTGCTAGCAGTTCCGACAGGGGAGAGACCCAGTACTTC. Amino acids: CASSSDRGETQYF.

Concerning this clone itself: The sample holds other DNA sequences that translate to the same CDR3. The V call is TRBV2, the J call TRBJ1-2; 9 bases map to TRBD1. The CDR3 has 15 residues. The germline V gene has CDR1 SNHLY and CDR2 FYNNEI. J was trimmed by 1 base and V by 4 bases; bases with no gene match: 4. DNA of the CDR3: TGTGCCAGCAGTGGCCCGGGACAGGGTAACTATGGCTACACCTTC. As protein: CASSGPGQGNYGYTF. Using reference TRBV2 and TRBJ1-2 for the parts outside the CDR3, the full variable domain is EPEVTQTPSHQVTQMGQEVILRCVPISNHLYFYWYRQILGQKVEFLVSFYNNEISEKSEIFDDQFSVERPDGSNFTLKIRSTKLEDSAMYFCASSGPGQGNYGYTFGSGTRLTVV.

This clone was counted many times. V and J are TRBV21-1 and TRBJ2-7; TRBD1 reflects the table's D call only, with no check against the DNA. TRBV21-1 constitutes a pseudogene. There are 17 residues in the CDR3. The CDR3, as DNA: TGTGCCAGCACCTCCTATTTCCCGACAGGCAGATCCTACGAGCAGTACTTC. Its protein is CASTSYFPTGRSYEQYF.

This chain uses TRBV19 with TRBJ1-1, with 9 bases identical to TRBD1. CDR1 and CDR2 (germline): LNHDA, SQIVND (reference sequence). V lost 7 bases, J lost 4 bases, and 7 bases stayed unmatched. The length of the CDR3 is 14 residues. CDR3 residues: CASNLQGAGTEAFF. CDR3 bases: TGTGCCAGTAACCTACAGGGGGCAGGCACTGAAGCTTTCTTT. Complete variable domain (other parts from reference TRBV19 and TRBJ1-1): DGGITQSPKYLFRKEGQNVTLSCEQNLNHDAMYWYRQDPGQGLRLIYYSQIVNDFQKGDIAEGYSVSREKKESFPLTVTSAQKNPTAFYLCASNLQGAGTEAFFGQGTRLTVV.

The V call is TRBV6-5, the J call TRBJ1-1, with D hard to call. Germline V gives CDR1 MNHEY, CDR2 SVGAGI. The CDR3 sequence is 14 residues long. Trimming removed 5 bases at V and 4 bases at J, with 14 bases between. CDR3 amino acids: CASSQTASGTEAFF. The CDR3 DNA follows: TGTGCCAGCAGTCAAACCGCTTCAGGCACTGAAGCTTTCTTT.

This clone was seen a handful of times. The rearrangement joins TRBV10-1 to TRBJ1-5; weak D call: TRBD1 (6 bases). From germline, CDR1 is WNHNN and CDR2 SYGVQD (reference sequence). V dropped 3 bases and J dropped 0 bases, with 33 bases sitting between them. The CDR3 is made up of 23 amino acids. CDR3 coding DNA: TGCGCCAGCAGTGAACGCAGGGGAGGCAGGGAGGGCGTGGAAACACATAGCAATCAGCCCCAGCATTTT. It encodes CASSERRGGREGVETHSNQPQHF.

This chain links TRBV5-8 with TRBJ1-2; D is unresolved. Germline CDR1 and CDR2: SGHTS and YDEGEE. The CDR3 totals 15 residues. The ends were cut back, 1 base at V and 0 bases at J, with 10 bases in the middle. CDR3 coding DNA: TGTGCCAGCAGCTTGACCGTCAGTTCTAACTATGGCTACACCTTC. This codes for CASSLTVSSNYGYTF.

The rearrangement links TRBV4-1 to TRBJ2-7; D remains ambiguous. V gave up 3 bases and J gave up 2 bases, with 14 bases separating them. This CDR3 comprises 15 residues. Looked up from germline, CDR1 is MGHRA and CDR2 is YSYEKL. The CDR3 sequence is CASSHTEYNTYEQYF. In nucleotides, the CDR3 is TGCGCCAGCAGCCATACGGAGTATAATACCTACGAGCAGTACTTC.

V is TRBV18 and J is TRBJ1-2; D uncertain. V lost 2 bases and J lost 4, with 11 bases in between. Germline CDR1 reads KGHSH; CDR2 reads LQKENI. This CDR3 spans 14 amino acids. CDR3 nucleotides: TGTGCCAGCTCACCAGTCGGTCGGGGCTATGGCTACACCTTC. It translates to CASSPVGRGYGYTF. Full variable domain (missing parts from reference TRBV18 and TRBJ1-2): NAGVMQNPRHLVRRRGQEARLRCSPMKGHSHVYWYRQLPEEGLKFMVYLQKENIIDESGMPKERFSAEFPKEGPSILRIQQVVRGDSAAYFCASSPVGRGYGYTFGSGTRLTVV.

This clone was seen only a few times. The chain uses TRBV19 and TRBJ1-1; possibly TRBD1 for D (5 bases). Per the germline V gene, CDR1 is LNHDA and CDR2 is SQIVND (reference sequence). There are 14 residues in the CDR3. V lost 5 bases, J lost 3 bases, and 13 bases lay in between. CDR3 sequence: CASSFSGGDTEAFF. CDR3 DNA sequence: TGTGCCAGTAGTTTTTCCGGGGGGGACACTGAAGCTTTCTTT.

This clone occurred a few times. Other nucleotide sequences from this sample produce the same CDR3. V and J are TRBV7-2 and TRBJ1-2; the match to TRBD1 covers 7 bases. Germline V gene lookup returns CDR1 SGHTA and CDR2 FQGNSA. With V trimmed by 3 bases and J by 3 bases, 4 bases remained unmatched. The CDR3 is 14 residues long. CDR3 residues: CASSFNQGDYGYTF. CDR3 DNA sequence: TGTGCCAGCAGCTTCAACCAGGGGGACTATGGCTACACCTTC.

In this sample, this clone turned up a few times. The chain links TRBV5-1 to TRBJ2-2; 7 bases line up with TRBD1. Germline values: CDR1 SGHRS, CDR2 YFSETQ. Trimming took 4 bases from V and 5 from J; bases not matched to a gene: 5. The CDR3 covers 14 residues. The CDR3 is CASSARQGTGELFF. For the CDR3, the DNA is TGCGCCAGCAGCGCGAGACAGGGTACCGGGGAGCTGTTTTTT.

The chain has TRBV5-1 and TRBJ1-1; no clear D. The CDR3 contains 13 residues. V was pared by 2 bases and J by 3 bases, with 8 bases between. The germline gives CDR1 SGHRS, CDR2 YFSETQ. This CDR3 reads CASSFFGDTEAFF. The CDR3 DNA is TGCGCCAGCAGCTTTTTCGGGGACACTGAAGCTTTCTTT.

In DNA form, the CDR3 reads TGTGCCAGCAGCCAAGATGGGAGGGTTGTGGCAAATGGAGGCTACACCTTC. Its protein is CASSQDGRVVANGGYTF. The V gene is TRBV3-1 (or the pseudogene TRBV3-2), the J gene TRBJ1-2; D gene uncertain. V shed 0 bases and J shed 8 bases, with 22 bases lying between them. Germline V lookup: CDR1 LGHDT, CDR2 YNNKEL (reference sequence). The CDR3 extends over 17 amino acids.

The rearrangement links TRBV2 to TRBJ1-4; D is perhaps TRBD1 (6 bases). From germline, CDR1 is SNHLY and CDR2 FYNNEI. Trimming took off 4 bases at V and 5 bases at J, with 14 bases between the two ends. This CDR3 has 15 amino acids. The CDR3 region has the DNA TGTGCCAGCAGTGGACGCAGGGGACTAAATGAAAAACTGTTTTTT. It translates to CASSGRRGLNEKLFF.

The V and J genes are TRBV7-2 and TRBJ2-3; 8 bases line up with TRBD2. This CDR3 is built from 13 residues. The ends lost 5 bases at V and 6 bases at J; junction bases unmatched: 4. Per germline, CDR1 SGHTA and CDR2 FQGNSA. The CDR3 bases are TGTGCCAGCAGCCAGGGACTAGTTGATACGCAGTATTTT. It specifies CASSQGLVDTQYF.

The V call is TRBV5-1, the J call TRBJ1-4, with D hard to call. The CDR3 covers 13 residues. V lost 7 bases and J lost 0, with 7 bases in between. Looked up from germline, CDR1 is SGHRS and CDR2 is YFSETQ. This CDR3 reads CASASATNEKLFF. DNA of the CDR3: TGCGCCAGCGCGTCGGCAACTAATGAAAAACTGTTTTTT.

The rearrangement links TRBV5-4 to TRBJ1-6, with TRBD1 matching over 7 bases. CDR1 SGHNT and CDR2 YYREEE come from the germline V gene (reference sequence). The ends lost 2 bases at V and 7 bases at J; junction bases unmatched: 6. The CDR3 length is 15 residues. The CDR3 spells CASSFRQGLNSPLHF. The CDR3 coding sequence is TGTGCCAGCAGCTTTCGACAGGGACTCAATTCACCCCTCCACTTT.

The chain recombines TRBV19 with TRBJ2-1, with D maybe TRBD2 (5 bases). This CDR3 has 15 amino acids. Germline-derived CDR1 and CDR2 are LNHDA and SQIVND (reference sequence). V dropped 3 bases and J dropped 8 bases, with 17 bases sitting between them. CDR3 in DNA: TGTGCCAGTAGTATTAGAGACGGCCGGCGGGATGAGCAGTTCTTC. It is translated as CASSIRDGRRDEQFF.